Presented here are 19 T cell receptor beta chains from one specimen sequenced in a study of blood T cell repertoires in COVID-19. Sequenced by immunoSEQ multiplex PCR; TCRdb stores in-frame clones only, minus some. The sample consists of about 190,000 clones, around 87% of them appearing once. Input material: PBMCs or T cells enriched from blood (not recorded which). The receptors originated from a woman in her 40s in a cohort exposed to, infected with or recovered from COVID-19 (not recorded which).

The genes are TRBV15 and TRBJ1-5; D is possibly TRBD1 (5 bases). The length of the CDR3 is 17 residues. Looked up from germline, CDR1 is LNHNV and CDR2 is YYDKDF (reference sequence). Trimming shortened V by 1 base and J by 4 bases, and 17 bases separated the two germline ends. The CDR3 DNA reads TGTGCCACCAGCAGAGGTTACGGCAGGGAAAGGAATCAGCCCCAGCATTTT. It codes for CATSRGYGRERNQPQHF.

The CDR3 region is CSVWTLSYEQYF. The CDR3 region has the DNA TGCAGCGTCTGGACACTCTCCTACGAGCAGTACTTC. The V call is TRBV29-1, the J call TRBJ2-7; maybe TRBD1 (5 bases). V gave up 6 bases and J gave up 0 bases, with 9 bases separating them. Germline lookup yields CDR1 SQVTM and CDR2 ANQGSEA. The length of the CDR3 is 12 residues.

The chain has TRBV5-1 and TRBJ1-1; 7 bases are a match to TRBD1. CDR3 length equals 17 residues. CDR1 SGHRS and CDR2 YFSETQ come from the germline V gene. After removal of 0 bases from V and 3 bases from J, the junction contained 11 bases not matched to a gene. The CDR3 DNA follows: TGCGCCAGCAGCTTGGTGGGGTCCGGGACAGCAGACACTGAAGCTTTCTTT. It encodes CASSLVGSGTADTEAFF.

This sequence joins TRBV5-6 and TRBJ1-1; D is unclear. The V and J ends lost 0 bases and 8 bases respectively, with 11 bases between them. Germline values: CDR1 SGHDT, CDR2 YYEEEE. The CDR3 is 13 amino acids. CDR3 protein: CASSLEHGGEAFF. In DNA, the CDR3 is TGTGCCAGCAGCTTGGAACACGGAGGGGAAGCTTTCTTT.

This clone was recorded a few times. The V call is TRBV27, the J call TRBJ1-6, with D unresolved. CDR1 and CDR2 (germline): MNHEY, SMNVEV (reference sequence). The CDR3 has 16 residues. V was cut by 1 base and J by 0 bases, with 7 bases left in between. The chain's CDR3 is CASSLFGSSYNSPLHF. The DNA for the CDR3 is TGTGCCAGCAGTTTATTCGGGAGCTCCTATAATTCACCCCTCCACTTT.

This chain uses TRBV10-3 with TRBJ2-7; D not certain. The germline V gene encodes CDR1 ENHRY and CDR2 SYGVKD. Trimming cost V 5 bases and J 5 bases, with 7 bases left between them. The CDR3 has 11 residues. The CDR3 DNA reads as TGTGCCATCAGTCGTGAGAACGAGCAGTACTTC. It translates to CAISRENEQYF.

This clone was picked up a small number of times. V and J are TRBV27 and TRBJ1-3; TRBD1 matches 8 bases. Trimming cost V 4 bases and J 2 bases; bases outside gene matches: 4. This CDR3 spans 15 amino acids. Looked up from germline, CDR1 is MNHEY and CDR2 is SMNVEV (reference sequence). CDR3 sequence: CASSSTGATGNTIYF. The CDR3 nucleotides read TGTGCCAGCAGTTCGACAGGGGCGACTGGAAACACCATATATTTT.

The gene calls are TRBV11-2 and TRBJ2-3, with 10 bases lining up with TRBD1. The V gene's germline CDR1 is SGHAT and CDR2 FQNNGV. The CDR3 is 15 residues long. V dropped 5 bases and J dropped 9; count of bases not matched to a gene: 11. In DNA, the CDR3 is TGTGCCAGCAGCATCCTCCAAGGGACAGGGGACACGCAGTATTTT. This codes for CASSILQGTGDTQYF.

The genes are TRBV19 and TRBJ2-7; D may be TRBD1 (7 bases). CDR1 is LNHDA and CDR2 is SQIVND in the germline V gene (reference sequence). V was shortened by 1 base and J by 2 bases, with 12 bases between the two germline ends. There are 15 residues in the CDR3. The CDR3 is CASSIGAGGTYEQYF. CDR3 nucleotides: TGTGCCAGTAGTATAGGGGCAGGGGGGACCTACGAGCAGTACTTC.

This chain uses TRBV7-6 with TRBJ2-5, with 10 bases identical to TRBD2. Germline assignment: CDR1 SGHVS and CDR2 FNYEAQ. J gave up 5 bases and V 1 base, and 7 bases lay outside the gene matches. This CDR3 has 16 residues. Here the CDR3 reads CASSLGRLAGGETQYF. Written as DNA, the CDR3 is TGTGCCAGCAGCTTAGGTCGACTAGCGGGTGGGGAGACCCAGTACTTC.

The chain recombines TRBV7-9 with TRBJ1-1, with 9 bases that match TRBD1. V shed 1 base and J 6 bases; nucleotides not matched to a gene: 12. Germline values: CDR1 SEHNR, CDR2 FQNEAQ (reference sequence). The CDR3 sequence is 17 residues long. CDR3 in amino acids: CASSLVTRQGEVPEAFF. CDR3 sequence (DNA): TGTGCCAGCAGCTTAGTTACGAGACAGGGGGAGGTTCCTGAAGCTTTCTTT. Combining the CDR3 with reference TRBV7-9 and TRBJ1-1 gives the whole variable domain DTGVSQNPRHKITKRGQNVTFRCDPISEHNRLYWYRQTLGQGPEFLTYFQNEAQLEKSRLLSDRFSAERPKGSFSTLEIQRTEQGDSAMYLCASSLVTRQGEVPEAFFGQGTRLTVV.

The chain employs TRBV29-1 and TRBJ2-4; a weak D match, TRBD1 (5 bases). Germline V gene sequence: CDR1 SQVTM, CDR2 ANQGSEA. The CDR3 has 13 residues. V gave up 4 bases and J gave up 6 bases, with 13 bases separating them. The CDR3 sequence: CSVGERGRNIQYF. The CDR3 DNA sequence: TGCAGCGTTGGTGAAAGGGGTCGAAACATTCAGTACTTC.

V gene TRBV6-2 or TRBV6-3 combines with J gene TRBJ1-1; TRBD1 agrees at 8 bases. CDR1 MNHEY and CDR2 SVGEGT come from the germline V gene. Losses at the gene ends were 4 bases for V and 5 bases for J; bases not matched to a gene: 9. The CDR3 is 15 residues long. The CDR3 here is CASSSLRQGRTEAFF. DNA for the CDR3: TGTGCCAGCAGTTCCCTAAGACAGGGGAGGACTGAAGCTTTCTTT.

The gene calls are TRBV4-1 and TRBJ2-2; 12 bases are shared with TRBD2. CDR1 is MGHRA, CDR2 YSYEKL, per germline. The CDR3 consists of 16 residues. After removal of 3 bases from V and 7 bases from J, the junction contained 6 bases not matched to a gene. The CDR3 DNA reads as TGCGCCAGCAGCCATTACCTAGCGGGAGGGATCGGGGAGCTGTTTTTT. This codes for CASSHYLAGGIGELFF.

The gene calls are TRBV6-1 and TRBJ1-1; D ambiguous. The germline gives CDR1 MNHNS, CDR2 SASEGT. V was shortened by 0 bases and J by 1 base, with 9 bases between the two germline ends. This CDR3 is 15 amino acids long. CDR3 DNA sequence: TGTGCCAGCAGTGAAGCGCCGGGGTGGAACACTGAAGCTTTCTTT. Protein sequence: CASSEAPGWNTEAFF.

This clone appeared once. V is TRBV10-3 and J is TRBJ1-2, with no clear D. The germline V and J ends were trimmed by 0 bases and 4 bases, with 9 bases remaining between them. CDR1 and CDR2 from the germline V gene are ENHRY and SYGVKD. This CDR3 is built from 14 residues. The CDR3 DNA reads TGTGCCATCAGTGAGTCGGAACAGTTCTATGGCTACACCTTC. As protein: CAISESEQFYGYTF.

This clone was detected only once. This sequence joins TRBV2 and TRBJ2-3; 8 bases map to TRBD2. CDR3 length: 15 residues. Trimming cost V 4 bases and J 4 bases; bases outside gene matches: 7. The germline CDR1 and CDR2 sequences are SNHLY and FYNNEI. CDR3 nucleotide sequence: TGTGCCAGCAGTGTAACAGCGGGAGCCCCAGATACGCAGTATTTT. The encoded protein is CASSVTAGAPDTQYF.

The chain recombines TRBV5-4 with TRBJ1-2; TRBD1 matches 8 bases. CDR1 and CDR2 (germline): SGHNT, YYREEE (reference sequence). J was trimmed by 8 bases and V by 0 bases; bases with no gene match: 9. The CDR3 has 15 residues. The CDR3 region has the DNA TGTGCCAGCAGCTTGGCTCCAGGGGGCGGAAGAGGCTACACCTTC. It translates to CASSLAPGGGRGYTF.

The rearrangement joins TRBV12-5 to TRBJ1-1; D uncertain. The germline CDR1 and CDR2 sequences are LGHNT and FRNRAP. The CDR3 is made up of 14 amino acids. Trimming took 2 bases from V and 6 from J, leaving 13 bases between them. CDR3 region: CASGLNSIGSEAFF. In DNA form, the CDR3 reads TGTGCTAGTGGTTTGAACAGCATAGGCTCTGAAGCTTTCTTT.